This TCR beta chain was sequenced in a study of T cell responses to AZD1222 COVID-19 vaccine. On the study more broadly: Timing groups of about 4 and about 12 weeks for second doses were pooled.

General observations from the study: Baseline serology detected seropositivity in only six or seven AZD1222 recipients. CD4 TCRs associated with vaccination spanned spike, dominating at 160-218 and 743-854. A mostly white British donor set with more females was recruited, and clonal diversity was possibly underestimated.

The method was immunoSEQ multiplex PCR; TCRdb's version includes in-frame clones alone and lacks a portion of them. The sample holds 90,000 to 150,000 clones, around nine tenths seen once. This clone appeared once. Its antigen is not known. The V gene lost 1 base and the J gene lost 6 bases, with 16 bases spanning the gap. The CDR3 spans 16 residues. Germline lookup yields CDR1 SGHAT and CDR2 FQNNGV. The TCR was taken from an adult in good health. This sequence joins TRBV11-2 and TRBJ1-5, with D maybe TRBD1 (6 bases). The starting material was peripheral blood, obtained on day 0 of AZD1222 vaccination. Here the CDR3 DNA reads TGTGCCAGCAGCTTAGGTTCCGGGGGCGGGAGTCAGCCCCAGCATTTT. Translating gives CASSLGSGGGSQPQHF.